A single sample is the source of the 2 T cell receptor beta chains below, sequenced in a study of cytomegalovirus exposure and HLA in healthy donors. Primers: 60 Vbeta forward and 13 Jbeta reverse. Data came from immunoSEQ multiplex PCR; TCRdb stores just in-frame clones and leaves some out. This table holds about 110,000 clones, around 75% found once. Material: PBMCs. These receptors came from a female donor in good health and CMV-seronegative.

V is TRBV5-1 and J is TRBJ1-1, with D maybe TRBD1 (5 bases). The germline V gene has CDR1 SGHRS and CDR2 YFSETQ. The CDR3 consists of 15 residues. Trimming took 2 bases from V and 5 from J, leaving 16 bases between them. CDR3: CASSFGTREGTEAFF. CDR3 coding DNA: TGCGCCAGCAGCTTCGGAACCAGGGAGGGGACTGAAGCTTTCTTT.

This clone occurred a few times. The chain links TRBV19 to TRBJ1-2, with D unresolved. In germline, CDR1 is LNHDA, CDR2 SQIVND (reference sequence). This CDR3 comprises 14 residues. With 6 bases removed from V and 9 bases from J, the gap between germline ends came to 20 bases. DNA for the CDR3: TGTGCCAGTAGGCGGGATCTTGCGGTGTTGAGCTACACCTTC. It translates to CASRRDLAVLSYTF.